The 10 T cell receptor beta chains listed next were all sequenced from one sample in a study of blood T cell repertoires in COVID-19. The assay was immunoSEQ multiplex PCR, and TCRdb's table has in-frame clones only and misses some. The sample contains about 250,000 clones, 86% of which appear only once. The specimen was peripheral blood. Receptors originate from a woman in her twenties or thirties with active or convalescent COVID-19.

This chain links TRBV10-3 with TRBJ2-1, with D possibly matching TRBD2 (7 bases). V dropped 2 bases and J dropped 4 bases, with 12 bases sitting between them. Germline V CDR1 and CDR2: ENHRY, SYGVKD. This CDR3 comprises 15 residues. CDR3: CAISEGGALYNEQFF. CDR3 DNA sequence: TGTGCCATCAGTGAGGGGGGGGCCCTGTACAATGAGCAGTTCTTC.

The gene calls are TRBV6-6 and TRBJ1-1, with D perhaps matching TRBD1 (5 bases). V lost 4 bases to trimming and J lost 2 bases, with 11 bases between them. The germline CDR1 and CDR2 sequences are MNHNY and SVGAGI (reference sequence). This CDR3 is built from 14 residues. CDR3 region: CASSSDSYNTEAFF. CDR3 DNA: TGTGCCAGCAGTTCCGACAGTTACAACACTGAAGCTTTCTTT.

This chain uses TRBV19 with TRBJ1-2; TRBD1 agrees at 8 bases. This CDR3 region has 13 residues. Per the germline V gene, CDR1 is LNHDA and CDR2 is SQIVND (reference sequence). Unmatched junction bases numbered 6, after V lost 4 bases and J lost 8 bases. The CDR3 protein is CASSKGQGGGYTF. The CDR3 nucleotides read TGTGCCAGTAGTAAAGGACAGGGCGGGGGCTACACCTTC.

The chain uses TRBV4-2 and TRBJ1-4, with 9 bases aligning to TRBD1. The CDR3 has 15 amino acids. The germline V gene has CDR1 LGHNA and CDR2 YNFKEQ. V shed 4 bases, J shed 8 bases, and the junction held 8 bases outside the gene matches. The CDR3, as DNA: TGTGCCAGCAGCCTCTATTGGGGACAGGGCGAAAAACTGTTTTTT. Translation: CASSLYWGQGEKLFF.

The chain is built from TRBV7-2 and TRBJ1-2, with D tentatively TRBD1 (6 bases). The CDR3 spans 15 residues. CDR1 is SGHTA, CDR2 FQGNSA, per germline. V gave up 1 base and J gave up 0 bases, with 9 bases separating them. CDR3 in amino acids: CASSLEQGSNYGYTF. In DNA form, the CDR3 reads TGTGCCAGCAGCTTAGAACAGGGATCTAACTATGGCTACACCTTC.

J is TRBJ2-5 and V is TRBV18; D might be TRBD1 (5 bases). Trimming took off 3 bases at V and 3 bases at J, with 11 bases between the two ends. Germline V gives CDR1 KGHSH, CDR2 LQKENI. This CDR3 is built from 14 residues. The CDR3 sequence is CASSPRQGKETQYF. DNA of the CDR3: TGTGCCAGCTCACCCCGGCAGGGCAAAGAGACCCAGTACTTC.

The V gene is TRBV6-4, the J gene TRBJ1-3, with 8 bases lining up with TRBD1. Germline trimming cut 0 bases from V and 4 bases from J; bases unmatched to any gene: 8. This CDR3 region has 17 residues. CDR1 MRHNA and CDR2 SNTAGT come from the germline V gene. DNA for the CDR3: TGTGCCAGCAGTGACTCAGTGACAGGGGAACTCGGAAACACCATATATTTT. It codes for CASSDSVTGELGNTIYF.

This sequence joins TRBV5-1 and TRBJ2-3; D call uncertain. The CDR3 is 14 amino acids. V lost 0 bases and J lost 2, with 7 bases in between. The germline gives CDR1 SGHRS, CDR2 YFSETQ. In DNA, the CDR3 is TGCGCCAGCAGCTTGGGGCAGAACACAGATACGCAGTATTTT. Amino acids: CASSLGQNTDTQYF.

This chain connects TRBV25-1 to TRBJ1-3; D gene unclear. Germline V lookup: CDR1 MGHDK, CDR2 SYGVNS. CDR3 length equals 11 residues. Deletions cut 5 bases from V and 11 bases from J, with 10 bases between. The CDR3 DNA reads as TGTGCCAGCAGTCCGGGTCGGGCCATATATTTT. It encodes CASSPGRAIYF.

V and J are TRBV3-1 (or the pseudogene TRBV3-2) and TRBJ1-6; D is unresolved. This CDR3 comprises 14 residues. Looked up from germline, CDR1 is LGHDT and CDR2 is YNNKEL (reference sequence). Deletions cut 3 bases from V and 4 bases from J, with 7 bases between. The CDR3 DNA is TGTGCCAGCAGCCATTCAAATTATAATTCACCCCTCCACTTT. It encodes CASSHSNYNSPLHF.